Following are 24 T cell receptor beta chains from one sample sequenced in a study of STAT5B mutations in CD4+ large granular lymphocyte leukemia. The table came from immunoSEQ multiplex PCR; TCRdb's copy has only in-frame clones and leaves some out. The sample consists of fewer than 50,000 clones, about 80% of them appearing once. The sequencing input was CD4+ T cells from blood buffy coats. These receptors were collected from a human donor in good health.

CDR3: CASRDSQETQYF. DNA for the CDR3: TGTGCCAGCCGGGACTCCCAAGAGACCCAGTACTTC. The gene calls are TRBV7-8 and TRBJ2-5; D possibly corresponds to TRBD2 (6 bases). The CDR3 extends over 12 amino acids. Germline lookup yields CDR1 SGHVS and CDR2 FQNEAQ. Trimming pared 8 bases from V and 1 base from J, leaving 8 bases between.

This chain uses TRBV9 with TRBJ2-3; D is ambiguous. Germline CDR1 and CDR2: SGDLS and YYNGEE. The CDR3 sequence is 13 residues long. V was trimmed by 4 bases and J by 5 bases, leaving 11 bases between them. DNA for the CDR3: TGTGCCAGCAGCCCACGTCCGGGAGATACGCAGTATTTT. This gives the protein CASSPRPGDTQYF.

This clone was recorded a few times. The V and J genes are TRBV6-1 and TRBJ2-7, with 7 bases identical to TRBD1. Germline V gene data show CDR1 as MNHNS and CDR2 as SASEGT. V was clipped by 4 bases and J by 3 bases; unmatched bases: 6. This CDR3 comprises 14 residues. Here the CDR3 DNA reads TGTGCCAGCAGTGTCAGGGGGTCGTACTACGAGCAGTACTTC. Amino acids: CASSVRGSYYEQYF.

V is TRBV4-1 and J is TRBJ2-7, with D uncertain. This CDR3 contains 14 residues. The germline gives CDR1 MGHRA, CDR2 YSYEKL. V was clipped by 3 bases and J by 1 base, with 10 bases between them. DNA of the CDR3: TGCGCCAGCAGCCACGGACGCATGTCCTACGAGCAGTACTTC. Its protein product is CASSHGRMSYEQYF.

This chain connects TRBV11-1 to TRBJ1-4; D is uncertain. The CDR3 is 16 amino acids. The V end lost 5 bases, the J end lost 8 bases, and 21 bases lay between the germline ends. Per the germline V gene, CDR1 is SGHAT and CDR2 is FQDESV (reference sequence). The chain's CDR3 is CASSPEPTGKGEKLFF. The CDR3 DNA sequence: TGTGCCAGCAGCCCCGAACCGACGGGGAAGGGAGAAAAACTGTTTTTT.

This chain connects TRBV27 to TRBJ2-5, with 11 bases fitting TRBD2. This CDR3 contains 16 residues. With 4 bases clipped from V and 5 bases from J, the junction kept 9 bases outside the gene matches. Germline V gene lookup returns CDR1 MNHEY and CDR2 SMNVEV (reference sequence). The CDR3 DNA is TGTGCCAGCAGTTCCCCCGTAGCGGGAGGGTGGGAGACCCAGTACTTC. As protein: CASSSPVAGGWETQYF.

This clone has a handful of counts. The CDR3, as DNA: TGCGCCAGCAGCCAACCAACAGGAAGGAACACTGAAGCTTTCTTT. It specifies CASSQPTGRNTEAFF. The chain recombines TRBV4-1 with TRBJ1-1, with D possibly TRBD1 on 5 matching bases. The V gene's germline CDR1 is MGHRA and CDR2 YSYEKL. The CDR3 is made up of 15 amino acids. Trimming removed 2 bases from V and 1 base from J, with 11 bases in between.

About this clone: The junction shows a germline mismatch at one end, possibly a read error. Written as DNA, the CDR3 is TGTGCTAGCAGCTTGGGGGTAACCACAGATACGCAGTATTTT. It yields the protein CASSLGVTTDTQYF. This chain connects TRBV7-7 to TRBJ2-3; the D gene could be TRBD1 or TRBD2 (5 bases each). This CDR3 has 14 amino acids. The germline CDR1 and CDR2 sequences are SSHAT and FNYEAQ (reference sequence). The complete variable domain, with remaining parts taken from reference TRBV7-7 and TRBJ2-3, reads GAGVSQSPRYKVTKRGQDVTLRCDPISSHATLYWYQQALGQGPEFLTYFNYEAQPDKSGLPSDRFSAERPEGSISTLTIQRTEQRDSAMYRCASSLGVTTDTQYFGPGTRLTVL.

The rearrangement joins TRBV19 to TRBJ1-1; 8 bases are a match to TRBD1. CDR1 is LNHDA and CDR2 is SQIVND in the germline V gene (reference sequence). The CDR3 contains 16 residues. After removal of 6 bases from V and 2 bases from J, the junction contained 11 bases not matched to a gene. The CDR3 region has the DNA TGTGCCAGTAGAAGGACAGGGCTGGGGACTAACACTGAAGCTTTCTTT. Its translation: CASRRTGLGTNTEAFF.

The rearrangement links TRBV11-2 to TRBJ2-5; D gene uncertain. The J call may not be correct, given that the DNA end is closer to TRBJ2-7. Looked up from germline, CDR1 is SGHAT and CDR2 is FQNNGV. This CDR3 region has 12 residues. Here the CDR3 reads CASSLGHFEQYF. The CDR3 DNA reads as TGTGCCAGCAGCTTAGGGCATTTCGAGCAGTACTTC.

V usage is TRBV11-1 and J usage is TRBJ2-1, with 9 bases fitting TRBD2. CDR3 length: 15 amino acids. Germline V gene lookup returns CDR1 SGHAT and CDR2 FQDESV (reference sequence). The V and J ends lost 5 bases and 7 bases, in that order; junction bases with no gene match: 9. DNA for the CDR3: TGTGCCAGCAGCCCCGGCGGGGGGGCCAGTAATGAGCAGTTCTTC. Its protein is CASSPGGGASNEQFF.

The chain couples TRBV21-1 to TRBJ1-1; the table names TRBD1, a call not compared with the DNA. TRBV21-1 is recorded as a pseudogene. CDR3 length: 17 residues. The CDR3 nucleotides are TGTGCCAGCAGCAAGCGGGACAGGTTGGAAGGGAACACTGAAGCTTTCTTT. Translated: CASSKRDRLEGNTEAFF.

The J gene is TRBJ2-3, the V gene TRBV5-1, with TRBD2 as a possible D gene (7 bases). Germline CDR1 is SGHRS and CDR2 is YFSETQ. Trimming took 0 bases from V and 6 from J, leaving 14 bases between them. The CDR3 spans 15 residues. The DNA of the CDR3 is TGCGCCAGCAGCTTGGATGGGAGGGGGAAGGATACGCAGTATTTT. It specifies CASSLDGRGKDTQYF.

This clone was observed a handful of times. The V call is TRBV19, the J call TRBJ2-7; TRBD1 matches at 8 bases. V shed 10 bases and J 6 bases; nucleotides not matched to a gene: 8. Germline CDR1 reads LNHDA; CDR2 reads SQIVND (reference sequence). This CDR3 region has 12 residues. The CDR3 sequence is CATSSGQGEQYF. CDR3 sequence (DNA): TGTGCCACCAGCTCCGGACAGGGCGAGCAGTACTTC.

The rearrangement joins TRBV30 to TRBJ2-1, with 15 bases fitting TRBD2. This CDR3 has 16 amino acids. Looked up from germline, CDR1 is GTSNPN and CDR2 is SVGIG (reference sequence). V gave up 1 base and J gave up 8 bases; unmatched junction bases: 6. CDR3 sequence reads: CAWSGRTSGRAYEQFF. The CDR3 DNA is TGTGCCTGGAGTGGACGGACTAGCGGGAGGGCCTATGAGCAGTTCTTC.

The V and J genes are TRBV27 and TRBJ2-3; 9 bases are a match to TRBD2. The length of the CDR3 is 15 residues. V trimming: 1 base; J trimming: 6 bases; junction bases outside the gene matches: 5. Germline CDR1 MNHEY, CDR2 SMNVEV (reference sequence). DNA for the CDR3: TGTGCCAGCAGTTTATTACTAGCGGGTGCTGATACGCAGTATTTT. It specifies CASSLLLAGADTQYF.

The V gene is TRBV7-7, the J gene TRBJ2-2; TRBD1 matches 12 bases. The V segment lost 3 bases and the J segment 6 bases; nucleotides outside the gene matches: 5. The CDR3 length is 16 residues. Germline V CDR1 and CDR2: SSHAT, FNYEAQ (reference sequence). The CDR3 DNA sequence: TGTGCCAGCAGCTTGTTAGGGACAGGGGGCTCCGGGGAGCTGTTTTTT. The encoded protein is CASSLLGTGGSGELFF.

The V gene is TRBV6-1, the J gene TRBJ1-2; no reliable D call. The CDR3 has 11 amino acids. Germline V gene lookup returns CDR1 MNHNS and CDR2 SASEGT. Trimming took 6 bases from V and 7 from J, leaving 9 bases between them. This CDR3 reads CASSEHIGYTF. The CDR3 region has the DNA TGTGCCAGCAGCGAACACATTGGCTACACCTTC.

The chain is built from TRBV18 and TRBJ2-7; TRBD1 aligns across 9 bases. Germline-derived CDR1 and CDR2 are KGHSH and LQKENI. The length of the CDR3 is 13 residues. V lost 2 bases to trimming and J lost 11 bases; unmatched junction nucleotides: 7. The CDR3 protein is CASSPGSRDREYF. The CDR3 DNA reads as TGTGCCAGCTCACCAGGGTCCCGGGACAGGGAGTACTTC.

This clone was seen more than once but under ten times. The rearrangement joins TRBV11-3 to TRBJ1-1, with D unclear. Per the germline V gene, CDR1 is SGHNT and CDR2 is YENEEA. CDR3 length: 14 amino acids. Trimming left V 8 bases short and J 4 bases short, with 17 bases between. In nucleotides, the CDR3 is TGTGCCAGCTCCTTATGGGGTGGGAGCACTGAAGCTTTCTTT. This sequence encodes CASSLWGGSTEAFF.

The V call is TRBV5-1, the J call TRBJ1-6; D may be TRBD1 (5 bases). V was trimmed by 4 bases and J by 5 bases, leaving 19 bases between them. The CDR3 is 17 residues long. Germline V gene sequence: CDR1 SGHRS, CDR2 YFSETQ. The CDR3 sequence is CASSPRRGGPNNSPLHF. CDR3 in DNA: TGCGCCAGCAGCCCCCGACGGGGGGGACCGAATAATTCACCCCTCCACTTT.

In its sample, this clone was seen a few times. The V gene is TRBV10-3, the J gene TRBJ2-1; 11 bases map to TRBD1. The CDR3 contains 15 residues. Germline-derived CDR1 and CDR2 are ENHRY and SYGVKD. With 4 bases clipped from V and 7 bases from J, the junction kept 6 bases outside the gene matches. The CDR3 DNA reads TGTGCCATCAGTGGGACCGGGACAGGGGGTAATGAGCAGTTCTTC. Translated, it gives CAISGTGTGGNEQFF.

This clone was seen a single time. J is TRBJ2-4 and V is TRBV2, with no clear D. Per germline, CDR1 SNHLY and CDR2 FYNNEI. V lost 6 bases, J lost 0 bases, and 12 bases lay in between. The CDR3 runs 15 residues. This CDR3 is CASSLGPGAKNIQYF. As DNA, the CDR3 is TGTGCCAGCAGCCTTGGGCCCGGAGCCAAAAACATTCAGTACTTC.

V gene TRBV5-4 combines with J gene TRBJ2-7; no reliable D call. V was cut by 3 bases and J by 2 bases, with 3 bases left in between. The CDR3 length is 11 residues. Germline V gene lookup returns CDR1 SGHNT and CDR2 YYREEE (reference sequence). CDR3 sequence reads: CASSSAYEQYF. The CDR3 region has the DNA TGTGCCAGCAGCTCTGCCTACGAGCAGTACTTC.